The 29 T cell receptor beta chains listed next were all sequenced from one sample in a study of CD4+ T cells in melanoma. Sequencing was performed with immunoSEQ multiplex PCR; in TCRdb, only in-frame clones are kept and a portion is missing. Of 120,000 to 150,000 clones in the sample, 92% are singletons; the top ten hold 1.5%. Receptors originate from a human donor with melanoma.

The chain recombines TRBV13 with TRBJ2-3; 10 nucleotides align to TRBD1. The germline CDR1 and CDR2 sequences are PRHDT and FYEKMQ (reference sequence). This CDR3 spans 15 amino acids. With V trimmed by 5 bases and J by 5 bases, 7 bases remained unmatched. This chain's CDR3 is CASSQGGQGLDTQYF. CDR3 coding DNA: TGTGCCAGCAGCCAGGGGGGACAGGGGCTAGATACGCAGTATTTT. Supplemented by reference TRBV13 and TRBJ2-3, the full variable domain reads AAGVIQSPRHLIKEKRETATLKCYPIPRHDTVYWYQQGPGQDPQFLISFYEKMQSDKGSIPDRFSAQQFSDYHSELNMSSLELGDSALYFCASSQGGQGLDTQYFGPGTRLTVL.

The chain links TRBV6-5 to TRBJ1-3; 8 bases are shared with TRBD1. With 6 bases clipped from V and 3 bases from J, the junction kept 7 bases outside the gene matches. The CDR3 is 15 residues long. The germline CDR1 and CDR2 sequences are MNHEY and SVGAGI. CDR3 sequence: CASSKQGAFGNTIYF. CDR3 in DNA: TGTGCCAGCAGCAAGCAGGGGGCTTTTGGAAACACCATATATTTT.

The rearrangement joins TRBV6-5 to TRBJ2-2; TRBD2 might be the D (5 bases). V lost 7 bases and J 5 bases, leaving 11 bases between the germline ends. The germline V gene has CDR1 MNHEY and CDR2 SVGAGI. The CDR3 length is 13 residues. The chain's CDR3 is CASTTAGTGELFF. For the CDR3, the DNA is TGTGCCAGCACTACCGCGGGTACCGGGGAGCTGTTTTTT.

CDR3 coding DNA: TGTGCCAGCAGTTTAGGGCCGCAGATCTCTGGAAACACCATATATTTT. This gives the protein CASSLGPQISGNTIYF. The V and J genes are TRBV28 and TRBJ1-3; D uncertain. The CDR3 covers 16 residues. The germline V gene encodes CDR1 MDHEN and CDR2 SYDVKM. Trimming removed 2 bases from V and 0 bases from J, with 11 bases in between.

This clone was seen a single time. The genes are TRBV27 and TRBJ2-5; 8 positions match TRBD2. Trimming took 0 bases from V and 5 from J; bases not matched to a gene: 8. The CDR3 has 16 amino acids. The germline gives CDR1 MNHEY, CDR2 SMNVEV (reference sequence). CDR3 sequence reads: CASSLSWAGGGETQYF. As DNA, the CDR3 is TGTGCCAGCAGTTTATCTTGGGCGGGGGGCGGGGAGACCCAGTACTTC.

The chain employs TRBV5-1 and TRBJ2-7; D may be TRBD2 (5 bases). Trimming cost V 1 base and J 4 bases, with 12 bases left between them. CDR3 length: 14 amino acids. Germline assignment: CDR1 SGHRS and CDR2 YFSETQ. The CDR3 sequence: CASSLFGEGYEQYF. The DNA for the CDR3 is TGCGCCAGCAGCTTGTTCGGGGAAGGGTACGAGCAGTACTTC.

The chain is built from TRBV4-2 and TRBJ1-2; TRBD1 matches 8 bases. Germline assignment: CDR1 LGHNA and CDR2 YNFKEQ. Trimming cost V 4 bases and J 6 bases; bases outside gene matches: 7. CDR3 length: 14 amino acids. CDR3 loop: CASSPTGVTNGYTF. The CDR3 bases are TGTGCCAGCAGCCCGACAGGGGTAACCAATGGCTACACCTTC.

V usage is TRBV19 and J usage is TRBJ1-1, with D maybe TRBD1 (5 bases). V lost 1 base, J lost 1 base, and 16 bases lay in between. The germline gives CDR1 LNHDA, CDR2 SQIVND (reference sequence). This CDR3 has 17 residues. The CDR3 DNA reads TGTGCCAGTAGTATAGGGGGCGGCGCGAGGAGGAACACTGAAGCTTTCTTT. Translating it yields CASSIGGGARRNTEAFF.

A few counts support this clone. The rearrangement links TRBV11-2 to TRBJ1-3, with unresolved D. CDR1 is SGHAT and CDR2 is FQNNGV in the germline V gene. This CDR3 has 12 residues. Trimming stripped 7 bases from V and 6 bases from J, with 10 bases between. CDR3 DNA: TGTGCCAGCACCCAAACCCAAAACACCATATATTTT. Amino acid sequence: CASTQTQNTIYF. Variable domain in full (rest from reference TRBV11-2 and TRBJ1-3): EAGVAQSPRYKIIEKRQSVAFWCNPISGHATLYWYQQILGQGPKLLIQFQNNGVVDDSQLPKDRFSAERLKGVDSTLKIQPAKLEDSAVYLCASTQTQNTIYFGEGSWLTVV.

The chain combines TRBV7-6 with TRBJ2-5; possibly TRBD1 for D (5 bases). The end of the DNA is better explained by TRBJ2-7, so the J call may be wrong. Germline V gene data show CDR1 as SGHVS and CDR2 as FNYEAQ. This CDR3 is 13 amino acids long. The CDR3 sequence: CASSLAQEDEQYF. CDR3 nucleotides: TGTGCCAGCAGCTTAGCACAGGAAGACGAGCAGTACTTC.

The chain couples TRBV10-1 to TRBJ1-5; D is unresolved. The CDR3 spans 12 residues. The germline V and J ends were trimmed by 0 bases and 7 bases, with 4 bases remaining between them. Per the germline V gene, CDR1 is WNHNN and CDR2 is SYGVQD (reference sequence). In DNA form, the CDR3 reads TGCGCCAGCAGTGAGTCCGGCCAGCCCCAGCATTTT. Protein product: CASSESGQPQHF.

V is TRBV14 and J is TRBJ2-2, with TRBD1 as a possible D gene (5 bases). CDR3 length: 16 amino acids. Germline CDR1 reads SGHDN; CDR2 reads FVKESK. V lost 4 bases and J 1 base, leaving 13 bases between the germline ends. This CDR3 reads CASSPDTSWNTGELFF. The CDR3 DNA sequence: TGTGCCAGCAGCCCGGACACTTCTTGGAACACCGGGGAGCTGTTTTTT.

CDR3: CASLLGGIGNEKLFF. CDR3 DNA sequence: TGTGCCAGCCTCCTCGGGGGGATCGGTAATGAAAAACTGTTTTTT. The rearrangement uses TRBV2 and TRBJ1-4, with a tentative D call TRBD1 (5 bases). The germline V and J ends were trimmed by 8 bases and 4 bases, with 17 bases remaining between them. The CDR3 runs to 15 residues. CDR1 is SNHLY and CDR2 is FYNNEI in the germline V gene.

The chain is built from TRBV5-4 and TRBJ2-7; 9 positions match TRBD2. The CDR3 runs to 15 residues. Losses at the gene ends were 3 bases for V and 6 bases for J; bases not matched to a gene: 10. CDR1 and CDR2 (germline): SGHNT, YYREEE (reference sequence). CDR3 residues: CASSYGTSSPGEQYF. The CDR3 coding sequence is TGTGCCAGCAGCTATGGGACTAGCTCTCCGGGCGAGCAGTACTTC.

This clone was observed once. The chain recombines TRBV6-6 with TRBJ1-2; D may be TRBD1 (6 bases). CDR3 size: 13 residues. Germline V gene sequence: CDR1 MNHNY, CDR2 SVGAGI (reference sequence). With 6 bases removed from V and 6 bases from J, the gap between germline ends came to 14 bases. CDR3: CASSPQGINGYTF. DNA for the CDR3: TGTGCCAGCAGCCCCCAGGGGATCAATGGCTACACCTTC.

The chain uses TRBV11-3 and TRBJ2-2, with D tentatively TRBD1 (6 bases). The CDR3 runs 14 residues. Germline V gene sequence: CDR1 SGHNT, CDR2 YENEEA. V was cut by 8 bases and J by 1 base, with 11 bases left in between. DNA for the CDR3: TGTGCCAGCGCGGGCAGGGGGAACACCGGGGAGCTGTTTTTT. Protein: CASAGRGNTGELFF.

This chain connects TRBV7-8 to TRBJ1-4; D perhaps matches TRBD1 (5 bases). Germline V gene data show CDR1 as SGHVS and CDR2 as FQNEAQ. The CDR3 length is 16 residues. V was trimmed by 5 bases and J by 7 bases, leaving 20 bases between them. The CDR3 loop reads CASSPSAAGGGEKLFF. In nucleotides, the CDR3 is TGTGCCAGCAGCCCATCTGCCGCGGGGGGGGGTGAAAAACTGTTTTTT.

The chain combines TRBV2 with TRBJ1-6, with 9 bases matching TRBD1. J lost 9 bases, V lost 2 bases, and 11 bases had no gene match. There are 17 residues in the CDR3. From germline, CDR1 is SNHLY and CDR2 FYNNEI. The CDR3 DNA follows: TGTGCCAGCAGTGAATCGATAGGGGACAGGGTTGGTTCACCCCTCCACTTT. Protein product: CASSESIGDRVGSPLHF.

The chain links TRBV5-1 to TRBJ2-2, with D maybe TRBD1 (6 bases). CDR3 length: 14 residues. V was clipped by 7 bases and J by 3 bases, with 13 bases between them. Germline CDR1 and CDR2: SGHRS and YFSETQ. The CDR3: CASAAQGDTGELFF. The CDR3, as DNA: TGCGCCAGCGCAGCACAGGGCGACACCGGGGAGCTGTTTTTT.

The chain couples TRBV6-5 to TRBJ1-1, with D unclear. Deletions cut 6 bases from V and 8 bases from J, with 13 bases between. Per germline, CDR1 MNHEY and CDR2 SVGAGI. The CDR3 length is 12 residues. The DNA of the CDR3 is TGTGCCAGCAGACGAAAAAAAGGGGAAGCTTTCTTT. Amino acid sequence: CASRRKKGEAFF.

In this sample, this clone turned up once. This rearrangement joins TRBV5-1 to TRBJ2-6; the match to TRBD2 covers 8 bases. The CDR3 totals 18 residues. Trimming took 3 bases from V and 0 from J; bases not matched to a gene: 8. CDR1 is SGHRS and CDR2 is YFSETQ in the germline V gene. The CDR3 loop is CASSSGGGMTSGANVLTF. As DNA, the CDR3 is TGCGCCAGCAGCTCCGGGGGGGGCATGACCTCTGGGGCCAACGTCCTGACTTTC.

This sequence joins TRBV19 and TRBJ1-3; D not resolved. The V gene lost 7 bases and the J gene lost 0 bases, with 7 bases spanning the gap. CDR3 length: 13 amino acids. CDR1 is LNHDA, CDR2 SQIVND, per germline (reference sequence). CDR3 sequence reads: CASIPGSGNTIYF. In DNA form, the CDR3 reads TGTGCCAGTATCCCAGGCTCTGGAAACACCATATATTTT. Variable domain in full (rest from reference TRBV19 and TRBJ1-3): DGGITQSPKYLFRKEGQNVTLSCEQNLNHDAMYWYRQDPGQGLRLIYYSQIVNDFQKGDIAEGYSVSREKKESFPLTVTSAQKNPTAFYLCASIPGSGNTIYFGEGSWLTVV.

The chain combines TRBV19 with TRBJ2-2; a weak D match, TRBD2 (6 bases). The CDR3 contains 17 residues. Trimming cost V 9 bases and J 7 bases, with 27 bases left between them. The germline CDR1 and CDR2 sequences are LNHDA and SQIVND (reference sequence). This CDR3 reads CASTLYLGTYNVGELFF. Here the CDR3 DNA reads TGTGCCAGCACGCTTTACCTGGGGACTTATAACGTCGGGGAGCTGTTTTTT.

V gene TRBV4-1 combines with J gene TRBJ1-1; D ambiguous. The CDR3 runs 16 residues. Germline lookup yields CDR1 MGHRA and CDR2 YSYEKL. Trimming cost V 2 bases and J 0 bases, with 13 bases left between them. CDR3 in amino acids: CASSQSYRVVNTEAFF. DNA of the CDR3: TGCGCCAGCAGCCAAAGTTATCGGGTGGTGAACACTGAAGCTTTCTTT.

The chain combines TRBV11-3 with TRBJ2-1, with D perhaps matching TRBD1 (6 bases). Trimming shortened V by 4 bases and J by 8 bases, and 12 bases separated the two germline ends. CDR1 and CDR2 from the germline V gene are SGHNT and YENEEA. The CDR3 totals 13 residues. The CDR3 region has the DNA TGTGCCAGCAGCTCGCAGGGGTGGGATGAGCAGTTCTTC. It specifies CASSSQGWDEQFF.

The V and J genes are TRBV18 and TRBJ1-2; D ambiguous. Deletions cut 0 bases from V and 6 bases from J, with 17 bases between. This CDR3 spans 16 amino acids. The germline V gene has CDR1 KGHSH and CDR2 LQKENI. CDR3 coding DNA: TGTGCCAGCTCACCACCTCCACCCCCGGTTATTCATGGCTACACCTTC. It encodes CASSPPPPPVIHGYTF.

The rearrangement links TRBV5-1 to TRBJ2-2; possibly TRBD1 for D (5 bases). Germline V gene sequence: CDR1 SGHRS, CDR2 YFSETQ. This CDR3 spans 16 amino acids. V dropped 0 bases and J dropped 4 bases, with 13 bases sitting between them. This CDR3 is CASSLESQGGTGELFF. CDR3 bases: TGCGCCAGCAGCTTGGAGTCCCAGGGCGGCACCGGGGAGCTGTTTTTT.

The chain joins TRBV5-1 to TRBJ2-5; D ambiguous. Germline V CDR1 and CDR2: SGHRS, YFSETQ. Trimming took 0 bases from V and 5 from J, leaving 8 bases between them. This CDR3 region has 13 residues. CDR3 sequence reads: CASSLGGYETQYF. CDR3 in DNA: TGCGCCAGCAGCTTGGGTGGGTACGAGACCCAGTACTTC.

This sequence joins TRBV7-2 and TRBJ2-1, with 15 bases identical to TRBD2. CDR1 and CDR2 (germline): SGHTA, FQGNSA. The V segment lost 1 base and the J segment 7 bases; nucleotides outside the gene matches: 2. This CDR3 is built from 16 residues. CDR3 loop: CASSLGGLAGGNEQFF. In DNA, the CDR3 is TGTGCCAGCAGCTTAGGGGGACTAGCGGGGGGTAATGAGCAGTTCTTC.